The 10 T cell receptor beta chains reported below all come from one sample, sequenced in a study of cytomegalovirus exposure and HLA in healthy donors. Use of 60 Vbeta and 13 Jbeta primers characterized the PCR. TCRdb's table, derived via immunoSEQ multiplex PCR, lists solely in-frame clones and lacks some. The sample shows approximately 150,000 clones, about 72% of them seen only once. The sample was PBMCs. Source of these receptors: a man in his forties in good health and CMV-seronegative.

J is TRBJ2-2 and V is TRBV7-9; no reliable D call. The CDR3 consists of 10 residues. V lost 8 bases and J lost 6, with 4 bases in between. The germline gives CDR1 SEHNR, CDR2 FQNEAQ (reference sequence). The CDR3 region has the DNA TGTGCCAGCCTCCCCGGGGAGCTGTTTTTT. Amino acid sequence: CASLPGELFF.

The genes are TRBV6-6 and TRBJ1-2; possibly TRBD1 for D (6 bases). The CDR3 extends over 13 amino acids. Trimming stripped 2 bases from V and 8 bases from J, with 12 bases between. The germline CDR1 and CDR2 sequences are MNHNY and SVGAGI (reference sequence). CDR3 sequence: CASSYRMDSGYTF. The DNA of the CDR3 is TGTGCCAGCAGTTACAGAATGGACAGCGGCTACACCTTC.

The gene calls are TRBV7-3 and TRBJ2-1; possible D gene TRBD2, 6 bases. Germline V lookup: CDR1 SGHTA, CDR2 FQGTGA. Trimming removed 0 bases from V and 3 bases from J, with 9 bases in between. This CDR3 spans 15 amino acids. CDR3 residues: CASSLTPSDYNEQFF. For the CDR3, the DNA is TGTGCCAGCAGCTTAACCCCTAGCGACTACAATGAGCAGTTCTTC.

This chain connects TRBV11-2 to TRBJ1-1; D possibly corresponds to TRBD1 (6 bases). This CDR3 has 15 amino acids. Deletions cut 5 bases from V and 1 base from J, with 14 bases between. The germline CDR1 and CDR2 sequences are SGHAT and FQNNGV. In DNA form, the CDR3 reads TGTGCCAGCAGCCGAATACAGGGCCCGAACACTGAAGCTTTCTTT. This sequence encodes CASSRIQGPNTEAFF.

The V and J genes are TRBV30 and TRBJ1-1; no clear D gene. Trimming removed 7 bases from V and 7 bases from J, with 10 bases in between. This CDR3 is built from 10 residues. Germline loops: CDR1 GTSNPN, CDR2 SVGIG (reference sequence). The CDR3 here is CASSRGEAFF. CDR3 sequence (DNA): TGTGCCTCATCAAGAGGTGAAGCTTTCTTT.

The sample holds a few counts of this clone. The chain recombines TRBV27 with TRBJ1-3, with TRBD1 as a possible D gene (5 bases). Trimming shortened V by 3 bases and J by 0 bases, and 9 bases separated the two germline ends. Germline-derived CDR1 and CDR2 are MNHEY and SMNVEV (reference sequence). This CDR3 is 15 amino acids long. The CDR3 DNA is TGTGCCAGCAGTTTTACAGGCCCCTCTGGAAACACCATATATTTT. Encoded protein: CASSFTGPSGNTIYF.

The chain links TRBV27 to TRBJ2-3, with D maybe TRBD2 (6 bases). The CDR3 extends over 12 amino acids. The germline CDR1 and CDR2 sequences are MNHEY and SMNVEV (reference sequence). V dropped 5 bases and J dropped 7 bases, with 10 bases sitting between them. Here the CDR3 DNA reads TGTGCCAGCAGTGGGCTAGCGAATACGCAGTATTTT. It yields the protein CASSGLANTQYF.

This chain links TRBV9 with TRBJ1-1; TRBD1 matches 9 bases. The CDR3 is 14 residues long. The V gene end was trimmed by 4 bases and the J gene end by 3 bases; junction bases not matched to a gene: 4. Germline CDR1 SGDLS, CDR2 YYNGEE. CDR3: CASSSRDRDTEAFF. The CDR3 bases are TGTGCCAGCAGCAGCCGGGACAGGGACACTGAAGCTTTCTTT.

CDR3: CASSSRTPHNEKLFF. Written as DNA, the CDR3 is TGTGCCAGCAGCTCGAGGACACCACATAATGAAAAACTGTTTTTT. The chain has TRBV11-2 and TRBJ1-4; D perhaps matches TRBD1 (5 bases). CDR3 size: 15 residues. Looked up from germline, CDR1 is SGHAT and CDR2 is FQNNGV. V lost 4 bases and J lost 4, with 13 bases in between.

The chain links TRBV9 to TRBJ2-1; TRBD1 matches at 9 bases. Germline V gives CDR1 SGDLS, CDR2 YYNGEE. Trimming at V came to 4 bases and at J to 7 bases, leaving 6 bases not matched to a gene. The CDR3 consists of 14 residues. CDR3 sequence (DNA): TGTGCCAGCAGCTTCGGACAGGGGAGAAATGAGCAGTTCTTC. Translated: CASSFGQGRNEQFF.